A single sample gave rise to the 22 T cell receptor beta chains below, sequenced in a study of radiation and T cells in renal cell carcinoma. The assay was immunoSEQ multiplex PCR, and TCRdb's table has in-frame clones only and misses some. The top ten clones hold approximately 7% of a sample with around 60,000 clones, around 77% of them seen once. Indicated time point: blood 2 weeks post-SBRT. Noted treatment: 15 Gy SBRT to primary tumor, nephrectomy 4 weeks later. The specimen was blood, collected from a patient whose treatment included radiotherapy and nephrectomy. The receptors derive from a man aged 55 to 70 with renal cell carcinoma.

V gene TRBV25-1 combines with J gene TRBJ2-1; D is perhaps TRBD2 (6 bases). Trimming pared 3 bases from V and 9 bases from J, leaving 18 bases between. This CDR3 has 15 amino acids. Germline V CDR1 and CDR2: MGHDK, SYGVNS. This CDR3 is CASSDWSGGGSEQFF. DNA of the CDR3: TGTGCCAGCAGTGATTGGAGCGGAGGAGGGTCTGAGCAGTTCTTC.

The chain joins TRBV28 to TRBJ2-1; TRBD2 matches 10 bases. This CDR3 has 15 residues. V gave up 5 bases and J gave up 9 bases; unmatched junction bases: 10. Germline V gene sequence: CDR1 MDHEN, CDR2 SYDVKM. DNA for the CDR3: TGTGCCAGCAGTCTACCAACTAGCGGGATGGTTGAGCAGTTCTTC. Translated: CASSLPTSGMVEQFF.

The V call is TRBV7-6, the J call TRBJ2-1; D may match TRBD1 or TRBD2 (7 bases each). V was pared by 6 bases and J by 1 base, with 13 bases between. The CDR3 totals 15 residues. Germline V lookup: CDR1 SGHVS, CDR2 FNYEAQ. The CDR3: CASSPRGGSYNEQFF. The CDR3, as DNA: TGTGCCAGCAGTCCCAGGGGGGGTTCCTACAATGAGCAGTTCTTC. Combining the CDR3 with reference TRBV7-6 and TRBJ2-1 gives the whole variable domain GAGVSQSPRYKVTKRGQDVALRCDPISGHVSLYWYRQALGQGPEFLTYFNYEAQQDKSGLPNDRFSAERPEGSISTLTIQRTEQRDSAMYRCASSPRGGSYNEQFFGPGTRLTVL.

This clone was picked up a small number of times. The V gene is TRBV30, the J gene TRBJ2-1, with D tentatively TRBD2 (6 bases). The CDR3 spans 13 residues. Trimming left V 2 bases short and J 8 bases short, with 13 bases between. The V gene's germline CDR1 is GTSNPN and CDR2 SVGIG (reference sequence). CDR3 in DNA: TGTGCCTGGAGTCTACTAGCTTTCCATGAGCAGTTCTTC. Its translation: CAWSLLAFHEQFF.

The CDR3 DNA reads TGCGCCAGCAGCTTACAGGGGTCCGACACCATATATTTT. Translating it yields CASSLQGSDTIYF. The gene calls are TRBV5-1 and TRBJ1-3, with 7 bases identical to TRBD1. This CDR3 spans 13 amino acids. CDR1 is SGHRS, CDR2 YFSETQ, per germline. Losses at the gene ends were 2 bases for V and 8 bases for J; bases not matched to a gene: 4.

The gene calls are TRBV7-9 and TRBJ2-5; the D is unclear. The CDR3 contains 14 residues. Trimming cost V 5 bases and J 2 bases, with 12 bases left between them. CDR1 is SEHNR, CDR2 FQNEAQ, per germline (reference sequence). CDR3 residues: CASSPIRRQETQYF. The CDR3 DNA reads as TGTGCCAGCAGCCCGATACGCCGGCAAGAGACCCAGTACTTC.

The CDR3: CASSDSGLADNEQFF. In DNA form, the CDR3 reads TGTGCCAGCAGTGACTCTGGACTAGCCGACAATGAGCAGTTCTTC. The chain combines TRBV6-1 with TRBJ2-1; the match to TRBD2 covers 8 bases. J gave up 5 bases and V 3 bases, and 6 bases lay outside the gene matches. Germline V lookup: CDR1 MNHNS, CDR2 SASEGT. This CDR3 comprises 15 residues.

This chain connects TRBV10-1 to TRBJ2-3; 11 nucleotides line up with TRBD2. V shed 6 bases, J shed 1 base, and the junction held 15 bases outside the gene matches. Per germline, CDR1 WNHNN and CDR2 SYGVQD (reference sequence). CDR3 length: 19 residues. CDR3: CASRERGSSGRACTDTQYF. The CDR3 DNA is TGCGCCAGCAGGGAGAGGGGGAGTAGCGGGAGGGCCTGCACAGATACGCAGTATTTT.

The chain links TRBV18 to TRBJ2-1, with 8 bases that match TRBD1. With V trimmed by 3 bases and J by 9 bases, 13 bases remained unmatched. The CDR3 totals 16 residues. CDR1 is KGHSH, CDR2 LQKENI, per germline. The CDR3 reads CASSPDQRTGNSEQFF. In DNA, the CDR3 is TGTGCCAGCTCACCCGATCAACGGACAGGGAACAGTGAGCAGTTCTTC.

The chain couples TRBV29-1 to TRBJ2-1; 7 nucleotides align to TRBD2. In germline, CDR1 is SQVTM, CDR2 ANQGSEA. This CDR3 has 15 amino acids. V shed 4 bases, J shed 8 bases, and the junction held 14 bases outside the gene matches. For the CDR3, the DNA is TGCAGCGTTGGGGGCAAAGCTAGCGGTGGGGATGAGCAGTTCTTC. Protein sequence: CSVGGKASGGDEQFF.

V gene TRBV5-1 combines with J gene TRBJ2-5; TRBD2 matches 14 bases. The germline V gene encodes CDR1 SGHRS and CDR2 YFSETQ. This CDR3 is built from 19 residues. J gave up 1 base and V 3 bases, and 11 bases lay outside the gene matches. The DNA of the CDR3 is TGCGCCAGCAGCTCCAGACCCACTGGACTAGCGGGAGGCCAAGAGACCCAGTACTTC. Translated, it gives CASSSRPTGLAGGQETQYF. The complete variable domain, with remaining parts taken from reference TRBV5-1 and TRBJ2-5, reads KAGVTQTPRYLIKTRGQQVTLSCSPISGHRSVSWYQQTPGQGLQFLFEYFSETQRNKGNFPGRFSGRQFSNSRSEMNVSTLELGDSALYLCASSSRPTGLAGGQETQYFGPGTRLLVL.

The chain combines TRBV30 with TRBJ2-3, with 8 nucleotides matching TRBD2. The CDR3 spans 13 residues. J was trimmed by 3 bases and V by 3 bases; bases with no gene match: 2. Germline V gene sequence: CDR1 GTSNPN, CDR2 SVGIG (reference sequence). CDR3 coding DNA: TGTGCCTGGAGGGCGGGGGGTACAGATACGCAGTATTTT. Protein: CAWRAGGTDTQYF. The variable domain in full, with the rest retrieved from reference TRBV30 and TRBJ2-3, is SQTIHQWPATLVQPVGSPLSLECTVEGTSNPNLYWYRQAAGRGLQLLFYSVGIGQISSEVPQNLSASRPQDRQFILSSKKLLLSDSGFYLCAWRAGGTDTQYFGPGTRLTVL.

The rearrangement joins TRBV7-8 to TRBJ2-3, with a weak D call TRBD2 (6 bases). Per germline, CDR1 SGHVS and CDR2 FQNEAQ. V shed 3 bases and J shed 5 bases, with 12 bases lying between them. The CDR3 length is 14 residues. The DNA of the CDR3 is TGTGCCAGCAGCTTCCGCGGGGCGAGAGATACGCAGTATTTT. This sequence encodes CASSFRGARDTQYF.

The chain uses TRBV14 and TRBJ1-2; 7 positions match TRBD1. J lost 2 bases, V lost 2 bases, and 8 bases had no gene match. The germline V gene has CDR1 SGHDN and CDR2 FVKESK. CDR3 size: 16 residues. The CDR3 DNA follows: TGTGCCAGCAGCCAATTAACATCGACAGGGAACTATGGCTACACCTTC. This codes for CASSQLTSTGNYGYTF.

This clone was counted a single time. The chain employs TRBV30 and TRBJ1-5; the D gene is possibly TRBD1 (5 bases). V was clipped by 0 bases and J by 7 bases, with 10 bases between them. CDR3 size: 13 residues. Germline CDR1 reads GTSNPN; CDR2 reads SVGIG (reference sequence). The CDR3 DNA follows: TGTGCCTGGAGTGTCGCAGGGAACCAGCCCCAGCATTTT. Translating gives CAWSVAGNQPQHF.

CDR3 sequence reads: CASTKQGALESGANVLTF. DNA for the CDR3: TGTGCCAGCACGAAACAGGGGGCATTGGAATCTGGGGCCAACGTCCTGACTTTC. This chain links TRBV27 with TRBJ2-6, with TRBD1 identical over 9 bases. Germline loops: CDR1 MNHEY, CDR2 SMNVEV (reference sequence). CDR3 length: 18 residues. V lost 7 bases and J lost 1; bases outside the gene matches: 11.

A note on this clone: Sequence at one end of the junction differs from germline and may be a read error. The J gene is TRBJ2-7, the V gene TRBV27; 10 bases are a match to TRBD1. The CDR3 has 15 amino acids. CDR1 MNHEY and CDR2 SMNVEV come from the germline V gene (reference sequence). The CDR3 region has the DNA TGTGCCAGCAGGTTATACGGGACAGGGGATTACGAGCAGTACTTC. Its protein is CASRLYGTGDYEQYF.

CDR3 sequence (DNA): TGTGCCAGCTCCTCCGGGACAGGGTGGGACGAGCAGTACTTC. Its protein product is CASSSGTGWDEQYF. The V call is TRBV4-2, the J call TRBJ2-7; 9 positions agree with TRBD1. This CDR3 spans 14 amino acids. Germline V gene data show CDR1 as LGHNA and CDR2 as YNFKEQ. The J segment lost 5 bases and the V segment lost 8 bases, leaving 10 bases of the junction unmatched.

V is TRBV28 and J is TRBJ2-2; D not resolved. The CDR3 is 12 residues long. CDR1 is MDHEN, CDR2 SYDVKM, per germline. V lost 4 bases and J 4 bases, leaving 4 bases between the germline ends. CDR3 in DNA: TGTGCCAGCAGTTCCACCACCGGGGAGCTGTTTTTT. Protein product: CASSSTTGELFF.

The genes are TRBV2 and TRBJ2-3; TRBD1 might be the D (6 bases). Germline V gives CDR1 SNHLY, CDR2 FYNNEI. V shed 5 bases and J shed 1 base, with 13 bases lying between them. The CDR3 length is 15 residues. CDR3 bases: TGTGCCAGCAGTCCACAGGGCTTTCGCACAGATACGCAGTATTTT. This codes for CASSPQGFRTDTQYF.

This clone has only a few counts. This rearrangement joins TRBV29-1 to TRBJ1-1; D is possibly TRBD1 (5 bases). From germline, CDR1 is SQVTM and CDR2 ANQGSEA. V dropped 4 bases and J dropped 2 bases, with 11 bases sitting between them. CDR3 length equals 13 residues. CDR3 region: CSVVAGLNTEAFF. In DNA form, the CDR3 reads TGCAGCGTTGTTGCAGGGCTAAACACTGAAGCTTTCTTT.

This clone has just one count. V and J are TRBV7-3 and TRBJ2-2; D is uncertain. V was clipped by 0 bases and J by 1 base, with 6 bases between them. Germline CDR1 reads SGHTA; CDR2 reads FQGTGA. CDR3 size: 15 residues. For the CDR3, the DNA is TGTGCCAGCAGCTTAACGACCTTGAACACCGGGGAGCTGTTTTTT. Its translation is CASSLTTLNTGELFF.